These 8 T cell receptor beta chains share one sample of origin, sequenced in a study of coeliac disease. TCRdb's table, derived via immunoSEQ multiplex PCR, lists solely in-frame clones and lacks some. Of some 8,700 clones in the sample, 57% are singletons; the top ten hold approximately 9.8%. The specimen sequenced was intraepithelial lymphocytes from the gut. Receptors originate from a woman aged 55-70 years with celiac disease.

DNA for the CDR3: TGTGCCAGCAGCTTAAGGGACAGGTCCTACGAGCAGTACTTC. Translating it yields CASSLRDRSYEQYF. This rearrangement joins TRBV13 to TRBJ2-7, with 8 positions matching TRBD1. The CDR3 contains 14 residues. J was trimmed by 1 base and V by 2 bases; bases with no gene match: 1. CDR1 and CDR2 (germline): PRHDT, FYEKMQ (reference sequence).

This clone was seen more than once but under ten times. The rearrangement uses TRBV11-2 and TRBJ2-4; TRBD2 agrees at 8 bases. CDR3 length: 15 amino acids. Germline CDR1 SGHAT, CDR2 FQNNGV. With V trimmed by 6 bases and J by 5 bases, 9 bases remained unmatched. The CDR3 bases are TGTGCCAGCAGACCTACCGGGACTAGGCAAAACATTCAGTACTTC. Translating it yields CASRPTGTRQNIQYF.

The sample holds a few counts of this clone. The CDR3 nucleotides are TGTGCCAGCATGGACAGAGTAAATTATGGCTACACCTTC. Amino acid sequence: CASMDRVNYGYTF. The chain uses TRBV2 and TRBJ1-2; D may be TRBD1 (6 bases). V lost 7 bases, J lost 5 bases, and 14 bases lay in between. The CDR3 runs to 13 residues. Looked up from germline, CDR1 is SNHLY and CDR2 is FYNNEI.

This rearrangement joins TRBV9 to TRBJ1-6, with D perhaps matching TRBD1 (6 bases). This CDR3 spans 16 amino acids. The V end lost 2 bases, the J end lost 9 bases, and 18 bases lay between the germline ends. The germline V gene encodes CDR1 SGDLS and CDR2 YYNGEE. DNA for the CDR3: TGTGCCAGCAGCGTGGCAGCAGGGGCGTTAGGTTCACCCCTCCACTTT. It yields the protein CASSVAAGALGSPLHF.

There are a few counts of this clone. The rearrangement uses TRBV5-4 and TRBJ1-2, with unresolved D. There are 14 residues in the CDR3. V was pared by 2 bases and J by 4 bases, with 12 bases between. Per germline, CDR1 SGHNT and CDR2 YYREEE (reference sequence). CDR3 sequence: CASSFGKGSYGYTF. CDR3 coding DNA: TGTGCCAGCAGCTTCGGGAAAGGCAGCTATGGCTACACCTTC.

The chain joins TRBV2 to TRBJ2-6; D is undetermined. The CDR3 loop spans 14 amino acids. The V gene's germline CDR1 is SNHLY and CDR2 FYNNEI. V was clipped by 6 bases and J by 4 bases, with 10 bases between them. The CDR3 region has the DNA TGTGCCAGCAGCACCACGAGGGGGGCCAACGTCCTGACTTTC. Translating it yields CASSTTRGANVLTF.

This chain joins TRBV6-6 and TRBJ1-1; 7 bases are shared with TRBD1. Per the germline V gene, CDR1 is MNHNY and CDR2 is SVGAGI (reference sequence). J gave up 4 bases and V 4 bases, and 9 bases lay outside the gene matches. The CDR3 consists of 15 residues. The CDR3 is CASSSAGGGTTEAFF. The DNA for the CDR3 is TGTGCCAGCAGTTCGGCAGGGGGTGGGACCACTGAAGCTTTCTTT.

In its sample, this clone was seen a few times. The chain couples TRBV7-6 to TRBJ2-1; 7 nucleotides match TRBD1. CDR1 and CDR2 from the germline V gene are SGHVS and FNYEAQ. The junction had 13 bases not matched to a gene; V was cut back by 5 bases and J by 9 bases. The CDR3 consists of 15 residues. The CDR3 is CASSHRGRDGVEQFF. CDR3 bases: TGTGCCAGCAGCCACAGGGGAAGGGATGGGGTTGAGCAGTTCTTC.